This T cell receptor beta chain emerged from a study of TIL therapy for anti-PD-1-resistant metastatic lung cancer. For the study at large: Tumors carried a median about 1.6 non-synonymous mutations per megabase.

The CDR3 has 17 residues. Deletions cut 0 bases from V and 0 bases from J, with 11 bases between. Germline loops: CDR1 MNHEY, CDR2 SMNVEV (reference sequence). The time point is: pre-treatment sample, taken before nivolumab and TIL therapy. Most excised metastases sampled were pleural nodules or supraclavicular lymph nodes. Patients were adults with stage 4 NSCLC. This was the immunoSEQ v3 assay. Libraries were prepared by immunoSEQ multiplex PCR; TCRdb keeps only in-frame clonotypes and omits some of them. The sample yields 25,000 to 30,000 clones, about 60% seen once. The rearrangement uses TRBV27 and TRBJ2-2; possibly TRBD1 or TRBD2 for D (6 bases each). The input for sequencing was tumor tissue, taken at baseline. The sequence came from a woman aged 30-79 years with non-small cell lung cancer. The CDR3 nucleotides are TGTGCCAGCAGTTTATCGTCGGGGGCGGCGAACACCGGGGAGCTGTTTTTT. It yields the protein CASSLSSGAANTGELFF.